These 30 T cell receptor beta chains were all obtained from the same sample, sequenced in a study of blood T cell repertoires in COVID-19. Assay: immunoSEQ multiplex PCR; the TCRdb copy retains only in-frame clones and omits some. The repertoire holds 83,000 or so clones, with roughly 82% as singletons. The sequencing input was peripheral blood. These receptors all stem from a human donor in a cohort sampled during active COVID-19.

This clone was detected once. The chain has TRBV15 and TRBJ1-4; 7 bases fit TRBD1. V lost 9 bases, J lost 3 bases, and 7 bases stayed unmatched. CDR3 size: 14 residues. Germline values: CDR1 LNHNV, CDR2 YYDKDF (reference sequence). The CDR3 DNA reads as TGTGCCACACTCGACAGGGCGTCTAATGAAAAACTGTTTTTT. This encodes CATLDRASNEKLFF.

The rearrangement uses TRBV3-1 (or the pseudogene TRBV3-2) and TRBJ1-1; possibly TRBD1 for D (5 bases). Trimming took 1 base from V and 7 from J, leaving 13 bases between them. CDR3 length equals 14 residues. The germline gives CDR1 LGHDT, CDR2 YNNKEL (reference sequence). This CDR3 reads CASSQAPGGGEAFF. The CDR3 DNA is TGTGCCAGCAGCCAAGCCCCGGGGGGGGGTGAAGCTTTCTTT.

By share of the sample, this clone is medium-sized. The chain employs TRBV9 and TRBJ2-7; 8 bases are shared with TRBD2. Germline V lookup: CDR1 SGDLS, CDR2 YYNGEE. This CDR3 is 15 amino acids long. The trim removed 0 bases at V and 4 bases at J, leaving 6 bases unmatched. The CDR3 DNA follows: TGTGCCAGCAGCGTAGCTTTCGGGGGGGCTTACGAGCAGTACTTC. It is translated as CASSVAFGGAYEQYF.

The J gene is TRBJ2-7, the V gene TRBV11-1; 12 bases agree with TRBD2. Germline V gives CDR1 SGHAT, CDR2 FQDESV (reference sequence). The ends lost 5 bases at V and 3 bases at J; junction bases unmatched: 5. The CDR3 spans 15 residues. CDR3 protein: CASSQTSGGGYEQYF. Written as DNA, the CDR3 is TGTGCCAGCAGCCAGACTAGCGGGGGAGGCTACGAGCAGTACTTC.

In DNA, the CDR3 is TGTGCCAGTAGTTTTGACAGGGGTCGGAATCAGCCCCAGCATTTT. This sequence encodes CASSFDRGRNQPQHF. V gene TRBV19 combines with J gene TRBJ1-5; 8 positions agree with TRBD1. Germline-derived CDR1 and CDR2 are LNHDA and SQIVND (reference sequence). V gave up 5 bases and J gave up 4 bases; unmatched junction bases: 7. This CDR3 spans 15 amino acids.

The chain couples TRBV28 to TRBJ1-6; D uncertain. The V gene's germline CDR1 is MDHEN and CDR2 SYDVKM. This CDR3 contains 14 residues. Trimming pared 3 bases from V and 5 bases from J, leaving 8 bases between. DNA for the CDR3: TGTGCCAGCAGTTTGGGCCGGAATAATTCACCCCTCCACTTT. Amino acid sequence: CASSLGRNNSPLHF.

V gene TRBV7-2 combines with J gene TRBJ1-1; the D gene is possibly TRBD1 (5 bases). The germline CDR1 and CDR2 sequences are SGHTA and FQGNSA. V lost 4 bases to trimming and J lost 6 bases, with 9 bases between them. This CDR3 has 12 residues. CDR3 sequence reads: CASSWQGAEAFF. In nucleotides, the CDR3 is TGTGCCAGCAGCTGGCAAGGGGCTGAAGCTTTCTTT.

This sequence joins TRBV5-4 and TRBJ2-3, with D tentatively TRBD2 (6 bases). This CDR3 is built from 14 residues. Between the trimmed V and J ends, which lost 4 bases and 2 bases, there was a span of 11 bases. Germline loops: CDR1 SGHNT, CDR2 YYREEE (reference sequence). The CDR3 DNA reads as TGTGCCAGCAGCAAGGGACTTCCCACAGATACGCAGTATTTT. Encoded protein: CASSKGLPTDTQYF.

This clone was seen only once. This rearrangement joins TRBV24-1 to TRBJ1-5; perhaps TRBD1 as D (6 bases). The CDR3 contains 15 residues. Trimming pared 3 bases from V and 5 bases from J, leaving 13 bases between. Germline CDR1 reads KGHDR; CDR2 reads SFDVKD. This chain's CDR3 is CATSDTRQAHQPQHF. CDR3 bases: TGTGCCACCAGTGATACCCGACAGGCCCATCAGCCCCAGCATTTT.

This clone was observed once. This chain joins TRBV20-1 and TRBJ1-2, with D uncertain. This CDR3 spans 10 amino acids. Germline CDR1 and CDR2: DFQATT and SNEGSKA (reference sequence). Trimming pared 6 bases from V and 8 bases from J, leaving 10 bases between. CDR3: CSANPRGYTF. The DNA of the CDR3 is TGCAGTGCCAACCCCCGGGGCTACACCTTC.

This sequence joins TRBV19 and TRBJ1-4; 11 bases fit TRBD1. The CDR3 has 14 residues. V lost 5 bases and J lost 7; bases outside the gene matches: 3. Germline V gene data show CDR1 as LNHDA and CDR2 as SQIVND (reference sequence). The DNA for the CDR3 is TGTGCCAGTAGTGTGGACAGGGGGCGTGAAAAACTGTTTTTT. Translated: CASSVDRGREKLFF. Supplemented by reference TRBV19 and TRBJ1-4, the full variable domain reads DGGITQSPKYLFRKEGQNVTLSCEQNLNHDAMYWYRQDPGQGLRLIYYSQIVNDFQKGDIAEGYSVSREKKESFPLTVTSAQKNPTAFYLCASSVDRGREKLFFGSGTQLSVL.

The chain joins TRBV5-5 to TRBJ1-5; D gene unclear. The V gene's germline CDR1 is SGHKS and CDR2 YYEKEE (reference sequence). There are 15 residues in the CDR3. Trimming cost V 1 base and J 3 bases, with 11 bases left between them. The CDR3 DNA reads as TGTGCCAGCAGCTTGTCCCCGTTTTCCAATCAGCCCCAGCATTTT. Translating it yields CASSLSPFSNQPQHF.

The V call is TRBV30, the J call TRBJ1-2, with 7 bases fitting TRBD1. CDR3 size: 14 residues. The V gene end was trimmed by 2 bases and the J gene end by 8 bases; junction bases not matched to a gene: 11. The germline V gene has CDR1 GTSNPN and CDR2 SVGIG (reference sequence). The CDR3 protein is CAWSFDRVGLGYTF. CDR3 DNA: TGTGCCTGGAGTTTCGACAGGGTCGGGCTCGGCTACACCTTC.

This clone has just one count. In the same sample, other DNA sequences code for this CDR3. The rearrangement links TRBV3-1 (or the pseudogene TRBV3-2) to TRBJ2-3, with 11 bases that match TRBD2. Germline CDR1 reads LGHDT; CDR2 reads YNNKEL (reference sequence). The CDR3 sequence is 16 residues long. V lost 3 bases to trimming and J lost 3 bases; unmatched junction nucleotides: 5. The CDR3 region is CASSQVAGGLTDTQYF. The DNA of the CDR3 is TGTGCCAGCAGCCAGGTAGCGGGGGGGCTGACAGATACGCAGTATTTT.

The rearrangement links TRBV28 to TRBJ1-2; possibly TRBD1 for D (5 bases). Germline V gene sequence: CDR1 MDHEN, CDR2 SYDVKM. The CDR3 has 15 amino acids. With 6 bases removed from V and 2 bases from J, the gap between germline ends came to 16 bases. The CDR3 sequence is CASSPDSEMNYGYTF. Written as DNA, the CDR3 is TGTGCCAGCAGCCCAGACAGTGAAATGAACTATGGCTACACCTTC.

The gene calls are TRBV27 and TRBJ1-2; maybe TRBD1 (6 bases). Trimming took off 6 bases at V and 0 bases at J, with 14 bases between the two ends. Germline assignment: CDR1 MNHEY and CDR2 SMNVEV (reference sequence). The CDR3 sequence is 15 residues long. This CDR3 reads CASRPGQIPNYGYTF. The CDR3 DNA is TGTGCCAGCAGACCAGGACAGATACCTAACTATGGCTACACCTTC.

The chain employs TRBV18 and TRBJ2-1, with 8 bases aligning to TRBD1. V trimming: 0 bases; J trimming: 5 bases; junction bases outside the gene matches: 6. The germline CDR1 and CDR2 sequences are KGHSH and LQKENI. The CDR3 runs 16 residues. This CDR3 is CASSPPGDRGNNEQFF. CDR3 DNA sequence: TGTGCCAGCTCACCACCGGGAGACAGGGGCAACAATGAGCAGTTCTTC. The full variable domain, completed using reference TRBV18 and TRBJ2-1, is NAGVMQNPRHLVRRRGQEARLRCSPMKGHSHVYWYRQLPEEGLKFMVYLQKENIIDESGMPKERFSAEFPKEGPSILRIQQVVRGDSAAYFCASSPPGDRGNNEQFFGPGTRLTVL.

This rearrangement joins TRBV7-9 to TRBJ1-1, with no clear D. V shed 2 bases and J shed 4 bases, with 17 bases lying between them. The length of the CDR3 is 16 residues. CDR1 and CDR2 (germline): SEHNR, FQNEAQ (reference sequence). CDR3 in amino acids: CASSLTKTYYFTEAFF. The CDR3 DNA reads TGTGCCAGCAGCTTAACCAAAACCTATTACTTCACTGAAGCTTTCTTT.

The CDR3 bases are TGCAGCGTTGGTTCACAGGGGGCCTACAATGAGCAGTTCTTC. The encoded protein is CSVGSQGAYNEQFF. The V call is TRBV29-1, the J call TRBJ2-1; 8 nucleotides line up with TRBD1. Germline CDR1 SQVTM, CDR2 ANQGSEA. The CDR3 spans 14 residues. The V gene end was trimmed by 4 bases and the J gene end by 2 bases; junction bases not matched to a gene: 4.

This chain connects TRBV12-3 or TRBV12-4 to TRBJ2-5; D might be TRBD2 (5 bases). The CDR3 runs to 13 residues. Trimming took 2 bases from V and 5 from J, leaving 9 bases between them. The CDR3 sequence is CASSLWPGETQYF. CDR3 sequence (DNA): TGTGCCAGCAGTTTATGGCCGGGGGAGACCCAGTACTTC.

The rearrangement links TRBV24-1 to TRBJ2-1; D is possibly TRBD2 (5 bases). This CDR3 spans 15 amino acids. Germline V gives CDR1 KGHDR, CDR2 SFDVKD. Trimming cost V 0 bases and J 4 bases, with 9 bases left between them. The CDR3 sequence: CATSDLTGEYNEQFF. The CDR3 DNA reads TGTGCCACCAGTGATTTGACCGGGGAGTACAATGAGCAGTTCTTC.

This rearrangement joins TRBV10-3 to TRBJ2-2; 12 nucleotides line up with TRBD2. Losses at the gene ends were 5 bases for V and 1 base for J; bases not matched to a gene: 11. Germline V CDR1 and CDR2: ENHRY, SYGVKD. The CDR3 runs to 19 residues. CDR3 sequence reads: CAISKGLAGGRRNTGELFF. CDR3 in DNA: TGTGCCATCAGTAAGGGTCTAGCGGGGGGGCGGCGGAACACCGGGGAGCTGTTTTTT.

CDR3 region: CASSPREGARVQYF. The CDR3 DNA follows: TGTGCCAGCAGTCCGAGAGAGGGGGCTAGGGTGCAGTACTTC. The chain carries TRBV27 and TRBJ2-7; 7 nucleotides line up with TRBD1. The V and J ends lost 5 bases and 9 bases, in that order; junction bases with no gene match: 13. The CDR3 is 14 amino acids. Germline loops: CDR1 MNHEY, CDR2 SMNVEV (reference sequence).

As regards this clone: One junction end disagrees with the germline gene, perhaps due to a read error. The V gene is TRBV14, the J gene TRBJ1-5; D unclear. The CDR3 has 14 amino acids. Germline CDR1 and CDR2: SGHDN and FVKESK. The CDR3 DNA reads TGTGCCAGCAACCAACTTGGAGGGAATCAGCCCCAGCATTTT. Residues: CASNQLGGNQPQHF.

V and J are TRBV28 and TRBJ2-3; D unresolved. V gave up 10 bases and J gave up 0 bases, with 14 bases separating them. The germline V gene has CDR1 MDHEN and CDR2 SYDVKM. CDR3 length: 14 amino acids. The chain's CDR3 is CAIMARRSTDTQYF. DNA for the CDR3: TGTGCCATCATGGCTCGCAGGAGCACAGATACGCAGTATTTT.

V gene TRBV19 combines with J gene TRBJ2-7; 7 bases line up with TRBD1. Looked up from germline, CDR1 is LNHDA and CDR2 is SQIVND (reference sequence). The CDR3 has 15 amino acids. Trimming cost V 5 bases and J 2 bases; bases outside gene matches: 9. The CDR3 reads CASSGPGTETYEQYF. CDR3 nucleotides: TGTGCCAGTAGTGGGCCCGGGACAGAAACCTACGAGCAGTACTTC. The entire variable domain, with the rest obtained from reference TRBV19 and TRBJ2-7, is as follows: DGGITQSPKYLFRKEGQNVTLSCEQNLNHDAMYWYRQDPGQGLRLIYYSQIVNDFQKGDIAEGYSVSREKKESFPLTVTSAQKNPTAFYLCASSGPGTETYEQYFGPGTRLTVT.

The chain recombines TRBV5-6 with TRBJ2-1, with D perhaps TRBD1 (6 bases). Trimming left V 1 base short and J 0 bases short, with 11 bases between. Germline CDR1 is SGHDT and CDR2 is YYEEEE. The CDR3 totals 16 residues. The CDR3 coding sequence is TGTGCCAGCAGCTTGCAGGGGTATTCCTCCTACAATGAGCAGTTCTTC. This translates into CASSLQGYSSYNEQFF. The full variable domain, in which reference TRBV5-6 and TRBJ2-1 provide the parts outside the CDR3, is DAGVTQSPTHLIKTRGQQVTLRCSPKSGHDTVSWYQQALGQGPQFIFQYYEEEERQRGNFPDRFSGHQFPNYSSELNVNALLLGDSALYLCASSLQGYSSYNEQFFGPGTRLTVL.

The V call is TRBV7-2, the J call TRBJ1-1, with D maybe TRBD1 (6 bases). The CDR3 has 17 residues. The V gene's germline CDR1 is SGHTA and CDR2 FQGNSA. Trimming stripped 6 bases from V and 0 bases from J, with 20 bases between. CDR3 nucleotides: TGTGCCAGCAGACCACGGACAGCACGAAATATGAACACTGAAGCTTTCTTT. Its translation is CASRPRTARNMNTEAFF.

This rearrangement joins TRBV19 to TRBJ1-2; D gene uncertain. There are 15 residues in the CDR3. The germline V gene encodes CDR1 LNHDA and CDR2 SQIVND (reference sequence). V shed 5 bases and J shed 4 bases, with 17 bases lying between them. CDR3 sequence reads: CASSSGGRASYGYTF. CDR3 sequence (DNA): TGTGCCAGTAGTTCCGGCGGGAGGGCTAGCTATGGCTACACCTTC.

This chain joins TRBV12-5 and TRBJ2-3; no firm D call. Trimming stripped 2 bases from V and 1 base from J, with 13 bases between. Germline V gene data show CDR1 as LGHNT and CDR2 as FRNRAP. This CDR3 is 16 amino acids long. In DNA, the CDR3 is TGTGCTAGTGGTTTGAACCGGGTTTCCGGCACAGATACGCAGTATTTT. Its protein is CASGLNRVSGTDTQYF.